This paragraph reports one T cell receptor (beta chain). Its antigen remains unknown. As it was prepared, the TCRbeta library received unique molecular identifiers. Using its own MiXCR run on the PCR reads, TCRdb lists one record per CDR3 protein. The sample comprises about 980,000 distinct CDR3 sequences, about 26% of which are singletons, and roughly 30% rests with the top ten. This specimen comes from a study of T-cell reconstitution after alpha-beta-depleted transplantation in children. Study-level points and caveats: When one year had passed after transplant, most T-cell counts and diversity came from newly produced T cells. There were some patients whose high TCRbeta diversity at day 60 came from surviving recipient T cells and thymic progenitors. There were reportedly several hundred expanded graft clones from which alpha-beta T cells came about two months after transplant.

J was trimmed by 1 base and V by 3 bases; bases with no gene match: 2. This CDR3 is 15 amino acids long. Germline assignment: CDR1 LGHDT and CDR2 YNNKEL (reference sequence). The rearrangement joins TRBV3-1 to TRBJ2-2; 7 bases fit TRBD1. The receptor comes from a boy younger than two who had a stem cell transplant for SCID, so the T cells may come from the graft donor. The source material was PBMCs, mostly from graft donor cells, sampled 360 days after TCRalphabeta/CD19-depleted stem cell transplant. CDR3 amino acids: CASSQGQLNTGELFF. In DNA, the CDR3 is TGTGCCAGCAGCCAGGGACAGCTGAACACCGGGGAGCTGTTTTTT. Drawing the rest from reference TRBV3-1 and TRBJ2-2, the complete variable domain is DTAVSQTPKYLVTQMGNDKSIKCEQNLGHDTMYWYKQDSKKFLKIMFSYNNKELIINETVPNRFSPKSPDKAHLNLHINSLELGDSAVYFCASSQGQLNTGELFFGEGSRLTVL.